This is a list of T cell receptor beta chains from one sample in a study of regulatory and conventional T cells in RAG deficiency. Sequenced by immunoSEQ multiplex PCR; TCRdb stores in-frame clones only, minus some. The sample holds 45,000 or so clones, approximately 90% seen once. This same sample was also part of a study on regulatory T cells.

Sequenced sample: CD4+ effector T cells sorted from blood. These receptors came from a human donor in good health. Each CDR3 is given with its conserved first and last residue. The order of the fields is CDR3 protein, CDR3 DNA, D gene, clone size, J gene, V gene. D genes are given only for firm matches. The size entry is marked missing in some rows and otherwise reads once, few, many or a size class.

CASSGTSGETQYF	TGTGCCAGCAGCGGGACTAGCGGGGAGACCCAGTACTTC	TRBD2	few	TRBJ2-5	TRBV6-5
CASGLTDSGTVNNSPLHF	TGTGCTAGTGGTCTCACCGACTCCGGGACAGTGAATAATTCACCCCTCCACTTT	TRBD1	NA	TRBJ1-6	TRBV12-5
CASSLGTGRNEQFF	TGTGCCAGCAGTTTAGGGACTGGTCGGAATGAGCAGTTCTTC	NA	NA	TRBJ2-1	TRBV6-5
CASSEGPSSGTNTGELFF	TGTGCCAGCAGTGAAGGCCCCTCGTCCGGTACGAACACCGGGGAGCTGTTTTTT	NA	NA	TRBJ2-2	TRBV6-1
CASSESGLFLASGANVLTF	TGTGCCAGCAGTGAATCTGGTCTCTTTTTGGCCTCTGGGGCCAACGTCCTGACTTTC	NA	NA	TRBJ2-6	TRBV6-1
CASSEFSDTQYF	TGTGCCAGCAGTGAATTCTCAGATACGCAGTATTTT	NA	NA	TRBJ2-3	TRBV2
CASSSRDSAYEQYF	TGTGCCAGCAGTTCCCGGGACTCAGCCTACGAGCAGTACTTC	NA	NA	TRBJ2-7	TRBV6-5
CASSSGGQSYEQYF	TGTGCCAGCAGCTCCGGGGGACAGTCCTACGAGCAGTACTTC	NA	NA	TRBJ2-7	TRBV7-3
CASSEARQRGAFF	TGTGCCAGCAGTGAGGCCCGTCAGAGGGGAGCTTTCTTT	NA	NA	TRBJ1-1	TRBV2
CAISESTTAKQYF	TGTGCCATCAGTGAGTCGACGACAGCCAAGCAGTACTTC	NA	NA	TRBJ2-7	TRBV10-3
CASSEGGLAKFF	TGTGCCAGCAGTGAAGGAGGACTGGCAAAGTTCTTC	NA	NA	TRBJ2-1	TRBV2
CASSSETRSYNEQFF	TGTGCCAGCAGCTCTGAGACTAGGTCCTACAATGAGCAGTTCTTC	NA	NA	TRBJ2-1	TRBV11-2
CASSLALAGGRDTQYF	TGTGCCAGCAGTTTGGCTCTAGCGGGGGGGAGAGATACGCAGTATTTT	TRBD2	NA	TRBJ2-3	TRBV11-2
CASSSARRTIYF	TGTGCCAGCAGTAGCGCAAGACGGACCATATATTTT	NA	NA	TRBJ1-3	TRBV6-5
CASSLRDRGDPPYELFF	TGTGCCAGCAGCCTCCGGGACAGGGGGGATCCGCCGTACGAGCTGTTTTTT	TRBD1	NA	TRBJ2-2	TRBV11-2
CASSDRYTPYF	TGTGCCAGCAGTGATAGGTACACGCCGTATTTT	NA	few	TRBJ1-3	TRBV6-1
CASSRGETQYF	TGCGCCAGCAGCCGAGGAGAGACCCAGTACTTC	NA	NA	TRBJ2-5	TRBV5-1
CASSQDSSGGWVEQFF	TGCGCCAGCAGCCAAGATTCGAGCGGGGGGTGGGTTGAGCAGTTCTTC	TRBD2	NA	TRBJ2-1	TRBV4-1
CASSRDSTLPRAEAFF	TGTGCCAGCAGCCGGGACAGCACGCTTCCCCGGGCTGAAGCTTTCTTT	TRBD1	NA	TRBJ1-1	TRBV11-3
CASSPPGTSGQETQYF	TGTGCCAGCAGCCCCCCTGGGACTAGCGGCCAAGAGACCCAGTACTTC	TRBD2	NA	TRBJ2-5	TRBV13
CASSQVTGELFF	TGTGCCAGCAGCCAGGTCACCGGGGAGCTGTTTTTT	NA	NA	TRBJ2-2	TRBV11-2
CASSLGQGVSGANVLTF	TGTGCCAGCAGCTTAGGACAGGGGGTCTCTGGGGCCAACGTCCTGACTTTC	TRBD1	NA	TRBJ2-6	TRBV7-9
CASSYPGGAKNEQFF	TGTGCCAGCAGTTACCCCGGGGGGGCTAAGAATGAGCAGTTCTTC	TRBD2	NA	TRBJ2-1	TRBV6-5
CASSEISRVGGETQYF	TGTGCCAGCAGTGAAATCTCGAGGGTGGGAGGGGAGACCCAGTACTTC	TRBD2	once	TRBJ2-5	TRBV25-1
CASSQELTGGGVKIYEQYF	TGTGCCAGCAGCCAAGAGTTGACGGGGGGTGGTGTGAAAATCTACGAGCAGTACTTC	TRBD2	NA	TRBJ2-7	TRBV4-2
CSVLTGTMGGLVKFF	TGCAGCGTGCTGACAGGGACCATGGGGGGACTAGTAAAGTTCTTC	NA	NA	TRBJ2-1	TRBV29-1
CASSPRTGGVYGYTF	TGTGCCAGCAGCCCTAGGACAGGGGGCGTCTATGGCTACACCTTC	TRBD1	NA	TRBJ1-2	TRBV7-2
CASSESRDAGELFF	TGCGCCAGCAGTGAGTCTAGGGACGCCGGGGAGCTGTTTTTT	NA	NA	TRBJ2-2	TRBV10-1
CASSQVQDRQGRNEQYF	TGCGCCAGCAGCCAAGTTCAAGATAGACAGGGCCGTAACGAGCAGTACTTC	TRBD1	NA	TRBJ2-7	TRBV4-1
CASRLGGNIQYF	TGTGCCAGCAGACTCGGGGGAAACATTCAGTACTTC	NA	NA	TRBJ2-4	TRBV6-1
CASSPPGQTYGYTF	TGCGCCAGCAGCCCGCCGGGACAAACATATGGCTACACCTTC	NA	NA	TRBJ1-2	TRBV5-1
CASRWNNEQFF	TGTGCCAGTAGGTGGAACAATGAGCAGTTCTTC	NA	NA	TRBJ2-1	TRBV19
CASSVDGGSSTDTQYF	TGTGCCAGCAGCGTAGATGGAGGCTCTAGCACAGATACGCAGTATTTT	NA	once	TRBJ2-3	TRBV9
CASSPGGVYGYTF	TGTGCCAGCAGCCCAGGGGGCGTCTATGGCTACACCTTC	TRBD1	NA	TRBJ1-2	TRBV11-2
CASRVVGNTEAFF	TGTGCCAGCAGGGTGGTTGGGAACACTGAAGCTTTCTTT	NA	NA	TRBJ1-1	TRBV6-1
CASSYLSSGASSYNEQFF	TGTGCCAGTTCGTATCTATCTAGCGGGGCCAGCTCCTACAATGAGCAGTTCTTC	TRBD2	NA	TRBJ2-1	TRBV28
CARDRGNEQYF	TGTGCCCGGGACAGGGGGAACGAGCAGTACTTC	TRBD1	NA	TRBJ2-7	TRBV30
CSARKRGVLYNEQFF	TGCAGCGCCCGGAAGCGGGGGGTGCTATACAATGAGCAGTTCTTC	TRBD2	NA	TRBJ2-1	TRBV29-1
CASIRLPQETQYF	TGTGCCAGCATACGTTTGCCCCAAGAGACCCAGTACTTC	NA	NA	TRBJ2-5	TRBV2
CASTPETPTYEQYF	TGTGCCAGCACCCCCGAGACCCCCACCTACGAGCAGTACTTC	NA	NA	TRBJ2-7	TRBV6-5
CATSRGWATSNQPQHF	TGTGCCACCAGCAGAGGATGGGCGACTAGCAATCAGCCCCAGCATTTT	NA	once	TRBJ1-5	TRBV15
CASSLVRLAVYNEQFF	TGTGCCAGCAGCTTAGTTAGGCTAGCGGTCTACAATGAGCAGTTCTTC	TRBD2	NA	TRBJ2-1	TRBV7-2
CASSYTSDMNTEAFF	TGTGCCAGCAGCTATACATCCGATATGAACACTGAAGCTTTCTTT	NA	NA	TRBJ1-1	TRBV11-3
CASSRDTGTEQFF	TGTGCCAGCAGTAGGGATACAGGGACTGAGCAGTTCTTC	NA	NA	TRBJ2-1	TRBV6-1
CASSKGGSNYGYTF	TGTGCCAGCTCAAAAGGGGGGTCTAACTATGGCTACACCTTC	NA	NA	TRBJ1-2	TRBV18
CAWDLIERGNYGYTF	TGTGCCTGGGACCTAATAGAAAGGGGTAACTATGGCTACACCTTC	NA	once	TRBJ1-2	TRBV30
CASSLDGRPFSGANVLTF	TGCGCCAGCAGCTTGGACGGGAGGCCATTCTCTGGGGCCAACGTCCTGACTTTC	TRBD2	NA	TRBJ2-6	TRBV5-1
CASKFQGRSSVPGANVLTF	TGTGCCAGTAAATTTCAGGGCCGAAGTAGCGTACCTGGGGCCAACGTCCTGACTTTC	NA	NA	TRBJ2-6	TRBV19
CAGSDRATNEKLFF	TGCGCCGGGTCCGACAGGGCAACTAATGAAAAACTGTTTTTT	TRBD1	NA	TRBJ1-4	TRBV23-1
CAWSRSGANVLTF	TGTGCCTGGAGTAGATCCGGGGCCAACGTCCTGACTTTC	NA	NA	TRBJ2-6	TRBV30
CASSEGAPNTGELFF	TGTGCCAGCAGTGAGGGGGCGCCGAACACCGGGGAGCTGTTTTTT	NA	NA	TRBJ2-2	TRBV6-1
CASSHRARIKWALHF	TGCGCCAGCTCGCATAGGGCGCGGATAAAGTGGGCCCTCCACTTT	NA	NA	TRBJ1-6	TRBV5-1
CASKGEYEQYF	TGCGCCAGCAAAGGCGAATACGAGCAGTACTTC	NA	NA	TRBJ2-7	TRBV5-1
CASRYDRGLANNEQFF	TGTGCCAGCAGATACGACAGGGGACTAGCAAACAATGAGCAGTTCTTC	NA	once	TRBJ2-1	TRBV6-5
CVSSPDGNSNQPQHF	TGTGTCAGCAGCCCGGACGGGAATAGCAATCAGCCCCAGCATTTT	NA	NA	TRBJ1-5	TRBV7-9